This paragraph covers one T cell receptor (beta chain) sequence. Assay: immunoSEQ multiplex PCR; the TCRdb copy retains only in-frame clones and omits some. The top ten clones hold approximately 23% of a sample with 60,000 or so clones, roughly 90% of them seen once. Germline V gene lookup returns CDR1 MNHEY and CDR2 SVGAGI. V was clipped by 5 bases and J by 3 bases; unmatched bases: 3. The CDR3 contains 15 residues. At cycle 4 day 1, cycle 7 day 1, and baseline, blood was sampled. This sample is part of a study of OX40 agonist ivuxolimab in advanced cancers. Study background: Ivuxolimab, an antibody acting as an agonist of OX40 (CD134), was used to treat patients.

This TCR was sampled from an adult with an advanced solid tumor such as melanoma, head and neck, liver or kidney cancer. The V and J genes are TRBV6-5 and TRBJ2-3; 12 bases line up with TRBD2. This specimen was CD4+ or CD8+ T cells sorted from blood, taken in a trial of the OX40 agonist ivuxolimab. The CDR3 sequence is CASSKLAGGTDTQYF. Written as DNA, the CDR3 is TGTGCCAGCAGTAAACTAGCGGGAGGAACAGATACGCAGTATTTT.